This T cell receptor (beta chain) stems from a study of blood T cell repertoires in COVID-19. This clone is a singleton in its sample. With V trimmed by 6 bases and J by 0 bases, 5 bases remained unmatched. Per the germline V gene, CDR1 is ENHRY and CDR2 is SYGVKD. The CDR3 contains 14 residues. Sequencing was performed with immunoSEQ multiplex PCR; in TCRdb, only in-frame clones are kept and a portion is missing. The sample carries about 29,000 clones, roughly nine tenths recorded once. The clonotype was recovered from a man at least 80 years old with acute or convalescent COVID-19. The chain links TRBV10-3 to TRBJ2-7; TRBD2 agrees at 7 bases. Source material: peripheral blood. The CDR3 here is CAISREGSSYEQYF. CDR3 sequence (DNA): TGTGCCATCAGCAGGGAGGGGAGCTCCTACGAGCAGTACTTC.